This passage covers 32 T cell receptor beta chains from one sample sequenced in a study of TIL therapy for anti-PD-1-resistant metastatic lung cancer (dated by TCRdb to the early 2020s). The intended sense of this specimen's time point label: pre-treatment sample, taken before nivolumab and TIL therapy. TCR beta CDR3 regions were amplified from genomic DNA with the immunoSEQ v3 hsTCRB kit using bias-controlled multiplex PCR. The table comes from immuneACCESS by way of TCRdb, which keeps in-frame sequences with V and J called. Part of the clones is missing from these tables; in studies checked, under half for an unresolved V gene and the rest for unknown reasons. Here the sample has under 65,000 clones; over 75% occur a single time. The ten top clones hold roughly 3% of the sample. Here the sequenced sample was blood, taken at baseline. Every receptor here comes from a person aged 25 to 79 with non-small cell lung cancer.

This clone was found a few times. This rearrangement joins TRBV7-2 to TRBJ2-3; TRBD1 is a possible D gene (6 bases). The CDR3 spans 13 residues. V was trimmed by 5 bases and J by 1 base, leaving 7 bases between them. Germline values: CDR1 SGHTA, CDR2 FQGNSA. CDR3 sequence (DNA): TGTGCCAGCAGCCCAGGGGGCACAGATACGCAGTATTTT. It is translated as CASSPGGTDTQYF.

The CDR3 DNA is TGTGCCAGCAGCTTCGCGGGAGTAGGTTTCTACGAGCAGTACTTC. Its protein is CASSFAGVGFYEQYF. The chain joins TRBV5-5 to TRBJ2-7, with 7 nucleotides matching TRBD2. The V gene end was trimmed by 2 bases and the J gene end by 3 bases; junction bases not matched to a gene: 8. Germline V lookup: CDR1 SGHKS, CDR2 YYEKEE (reference sequence). The CDR3 is 15 amino acids.

The CDR3 bases are TGTGCCAGCAGTTATCGGCAGGGGGGTGAAAAACTGTTTTTT. Translated: CASSYRQGGEKLFF. The gene calls are TRBV6-5 and TRBJ1-4, with 7 bases matching TRBD1. The CDR3 contains 14 residues. Trimming took 3 bases from V and 7 from J; bases not matched to a gene: 5. The germline V gene encodes CDR1 MNHEY and CDR2 SVGAGI.

This rearrangement joins TRBV5-1 to TRBJ1-5; D gene unclear. V gave up 4 bases and J gave up 5 bases, with 13 bases separating them. The CDR3 length is 14 residues. The germline CDR1 and CDR2 sequences are SGHRS and YFSETQ. Here the CDR3 reads CASSKFSGDQPQHF. The CDR3 region has the DNA TGCGCCAGCAGCAAGTTCTCGGGTGATCAGCCCCAGCATTTT.

The chain joins TRBV11-2 to TRBJ1-1; no firm D call. The CDR3 is 12 amino acids. Germline V gene lookup returns CDR1 SGHAT and CDR2 FQNNGV. Trimming removed 5 bases from V and 8 bases from J, with 12 bases in between. DNA of the CDR3: TGTGCCAGCAGCGGTACGGGCCCCGAAGCTTTCTTT. The encoded protein is CASSGTGPEAFF.

The genes are TRBV20-1 and TRBJ2-7, with D perhaps matching TRBD2 (6 bases). The CDR3 covers 15 residues. Germline CDR1 is DFQATT and CDR2 is SNEGSKA (reference sequence). Trimming stripped 3 bases from V and 4 bases from J, with 19 bases between. The CDR3 DNA reads TGCAGTGCTAGTTTTGTGGTTAGCGGATCATACGAGCAGTACTTC. As protein: CSASFVVSGSYEQYF.

V gene TRBV7-2 combines with J gene TRBJ2-7, with 7 bases fitting TRBD1. The CDR3 is 14 residues long. Germline lookup yields CDR1 SGHTA and CDR2 FQGNSA. After removal of 5 bases from V and 4 bases from J, the junction contained 8 bases not matched to a gene. For the CDR3, the DNA is TGTGCCAGCAGCCTCCGACAGGGTTGGTACGAGCAGTACTTC. This gives the protein CASSLRQGWYEQYF.

V and J are TRBV15 and TRBJ2-1; 11 bases line up with TRBD2. CDR3 length: 15 residues. Per the germline V gene, CDR1 is LNHNV and CDR2 is YYDKDF (reference sequence). V lost 5 bases to trimming and J lost 2 bases; unmatched junction nucleotides: 2. In nucleotides, the CDR3 is TGTGCCACCAGCCCGACTAGCGGGACCTACAATGAGCAGTTCTTC. Its translation: CATSPTSGTYNEQFF. Based on the CDR3 plus reference TRBV15 and TRBJ2-1, the full variable domain is DAMVIQNPRYQVTQFGKPVTLSCSQTLNHNVMYWYQQKSSQAPKLLFHYYDKDFNNEADTPDNFQSRRPNTSFCFLDIRSPGLGDTAMYLCATSPTSGTYNEQFFGPGTRLTVL.

With respect to this clone: The junction departs from the called germline gene at one end, perhaps through a read error. The chain uses TRBV6-5 and TRBJ2-7; D call uncertain. This CDR3 spans 14 amino acids. CDR1 is MNHEY, CDR2 SVGAGI, per germline. CDR3 residues: CASSNSKAPYEQYF. In DNA, the CDR3 is TGTGCCAGCAGTAACTCCAAAGCCCCCTACGAGCAGTACTTC.

The chain is built from TRBV19 and TRBJ1-5; D call uncertain. This CDR3 is built from 16 residues. CDR1 is LNHDA and CDR2 is SQIVND in the germline V gene (reference sequence). V lost 3 bases, J lost 6 bases, and 18 bases lay in between. This CDR3 reads CASSMTFIKETQPQHF. The CDR3 nucleotides read TGTGCCAGTAGTATGACGTTCATAAAGGAAACTCAGCCCCAGCATTTT.

This chain connects TRBV7-9 to TRBJ2-5, with D perhaps matching TRBD1 (6 bases). CDR1 is SEHNR and CDR2 is FQNEAQ in the germline V gene (reference sequence). Between the trimmed V and J ends, which lost 5 bases and 0 bases, there was a span of 10 bases. This CDR3 contains 14 residues. This CDR3 reads CASSPWTDQETQYF. In nucleotides, the CDR3 is TGTGCCAGCAGCCCATGGACAGACCAAGAGACCCAGTACTTC.

The gene calls are TRBV18 and TRBJ2-1, with 9 bases lining up with TRBD1. CDR3 length equals 13 residues. Trimming at V came to 9 bases and at J to 6 bases, leaving 6 bases not matched to a gene. The V gene's germline CDR1 is KGHSH and CDR2 LQKENI. CDR3 nucleotides: TGTGCCAGTGGGGGACAGGGCACCAATGAGCAGTTCTTC. Amino acid sequence: CASGGQGTNEQFF.

The genes are TRBV28 and TRBJ1-6, with 11 bases lining up with TRBD1. The V segment lost 2 bases and the J segment 11 bases; nucleotides outside the gene matches: 11. Germline values: CDR1 MDHEN, CDR2 SYDVKM. This CDR3 is built from 17 residues. DNA of the CDR3: TGTGCCAGCAGTTTACCCGGACAGGGGGCGACTCGGACACCCCTCCACTTT. Protein product: CASSLPGQGATRTPLHF.

This chain connects TRBV5-6 to TRBJ2-1, with D unclear. The germline CDR1 and CDR2 sequences are SGHDT and YYEEEE. The CDR3 has 9 residues. Trimming pared 1 base from V and 13 bases from J, leaving 3 bases between. CDR3 loop: CASSLRQFF. CDR3 DNA: TGTGCCAGCAGCTTGAGACAGTTCTTC. Full variable domain (rest looked up from reference TRBV5-6 and TRBJ2-1): DAGVTQSPTHLIKTRGQQVTLRCSPKSGHDTVSWYQQALGQGPQFIFQYYEEEERQRGNFPDRFSGHQFPNYSSELNVNALLLGDSALYLCASSLRQFFGPGTRLTVL.

This chain uses TRBV24-1 with TRBJ2-5; tentative D call: TRBD1 (5 bases). This CDR3 spans 14 amino acids. Germline CDR1 reads KGHDR; CDR2 reads SFDVKD. V lost 1 base and J 2 bases, leaving 7 bases between the germline ends. The CDR3 coding sequence is TGTGCCACCAGTGATTTAAAGGGGCAAGAGACCCAGTACTTC. It translates to CATSDLKGQETQYF.

V gene TRBV28 combines with J gene TRBJ2-3; D is uncertain. Trimming stripped 4 bases from V and 2 bases from J, with 4 bases between. This CDR3 comprises 12 residues. Per the germline V gene, CDR1 is MDHEN and CDR2 is SYDVKM. CDR3 loop: CASSSYTDTQYF. Here the CDR3 DNA reads TGTGCCAGCAGTTCGTACACAGATACGCAGTATTTT.

Regarding this clone: Other nucleotide sequences from this sample produce the same CDR3. J is TRBJ1-1 and V is TRBV6-6; 8 bases match TRBD1. Germline values: CDR1 MNHNY, CDR2 SVGAGI (reference sequence). The CDR3 sequence is 16 residues long. V trimming: 2 bases; J trimming: 5 bases; junction bases outside the gene matches: 10. The CDR3 DNA follows: TGTGCCAGCAGTTACCGATTGACAGGGGTGTTGACTGAAGCTTTCTTT. It encodes CASSYRLTGVLTEAFF.

The J gene is TRBJ2-1, the V gene TRBV13, with D tentatively TRBD1 (5 bases). CDR1 and CDR2 (germline): PRHDT, FYEKMQ (reference sequence). The length of the CDR3 is 16 residues. The V end was cut by 4 bases, the J end by 6 bases, with 19 bases between. The CDR3 region is CASSSTGNFKSNEQFF. CDR3 nucleotide sequence: TGTGCCAGCAGCTCAACAGGAAACTTTAAGAGCAATGAGCAGTTCTTC.

This clone was picked up a small number of times. The chain links TRBV2 to TRBJ1-6, with 9 bases fitting TRBD1. This CDR3 comprises 13 residues. CDR1 SNHLY and CDR2 FYNNEI come from the germline V gene. V shed 6 bases, J shed 11 bases, and the junction held 5 bases outside the gene matches. The CDR3 DNA follows: TGTGCCAGCAGAGGGACAGGGAGGCCACCCCTCCACTTT. The encoded protein is CASRGTGRPPLHF.

V usage is TRBV12-3 or TRBV12-4 and J usage is TRBJ1-1; no reliable D call. V dropped 5 bases and J dropped 0 bases, with 4 bases sitting between them. This CDR3 region has 12 residues. The CDR3 coding sequence is TGTGCCAGCAGTGAACTGAACACTGAAGCTTTCTTT. Protein product: CASSELNTEAFF.

The chain carries TRBV29-1 and TRBJ2-5; D might be TRBD2 (6 bases). The ends were cut back, 3 bases at V and 3 bases at J, with 8 bases in the middle. Germline CDR1 reads SQVTM; CDR2 reads ANQGSEA. This CDR3 has 12 residues. The CDR3 nucleotides are TGCAGCGTTGAGACGGGAGAAGAGACCCAGTACTTC. Amino acids: CSVETGEETQYF.

This clone was recorded once. This chain uses TRBV5-1 with TRBJ1-1; D unclear. V was shortened by 4 bases and J by 0 bases, with 16 bases between the two germline ends. In germline, CDR1 is SGHRS, CDR2 YFSETQ. CDR3 length: 16 residues. The CDR3 DNA reads TGCGCCAGCAGCCCTAGCACCGGGAGATTGAACACTGAAGCTTTCTTT. Translated: CASSPSTGRLNTEAFF.

The chain recombines TRBV5-6 with TRBJ2-1, with D unclear. Germline CDR1 is SGHDT and CDR2 is YYEEEE. This CDR3 region has 11 residues. Deletions cut 4 bases from V and 9 bases from J, with 8 bases between. This CDR3 is CASSLRSEQFF. The CDR3 DNA sequence: TGTGCCAGCAGCCTTCGAAGTGAGCAGTTCTTC.

The chain employs TRBV5-1 and TRBJ2-1, with TRBD2 matching 11 bases. Germline V gives CDR1 SGHRS, CDR2 YFSETQ. With V trimmed by 2 bases and J by 8 bases, 6 bases remained unmatched. This CDR3 is 15 amino acids long. The CDR3 spells CASSFGLAGSDEQFF. CDR3 sequence (DNA): TGCGCCAGCAGCTTCGGACTAGCGGGCAGCGATGAGCAGTTCTTC.

The chain couples TRBV10-3 to TRBJ2-5, with TRBD2 matching over 7 bases. Germline assignment: CDR1 ENHRY and CDR2 SYGVKD. Trimming at V came to 3 bases and at J to 6 bases, leaving 13 bases not matched to a gene. CDR3 length: 16 amino acids. The chain's CDR3 is CAISDGLAGLEKTQYF. DNA of the CDR3: TGTGCCATCAGTGACGGGTTAGCGGGTCTTGAGAAGACCCAGTACTTC.

The chain recombines TRBV7-9 with TRBJ1-4; D may be TRBD1 (6 bases). CDR1 is SEHNR and CDR2 is FQNEAQ in the germline V gene (reference sequence). The CDR3 loop spans 15 amino acids. The V end was cut by 7 bases, the J end by 8 bases, with 20 bases between. CDR3 sequence (DNA): TGTGCCAGCAACTTGGGTGGGGGCAAAGGCGAAAAACTGTTTTTT. It is translated as CASNLGGGKGEKLFF.

The chain uses TRBV27 and TRBJ2-6; TRBD1 matches 7 bases. V lost 7 bases and J lost 2; bases outside the gene matches: 5. This CDR3 region has 15 residues. The germline V gene encodes CDR1 MNHEY and CDR2 SMNVEV (reference sequence). CDR3 sequence: CASKLTGAGANVLTF. The CDR3 bases are TGTGCCAGCAAACTAACAGGGGCTGGGGCCAACGTCCTGACTTTC.

This chain connects TRBV29-1 to TRBJ2-6; D not certain. The V gene's germline CDR1 is SQVTM and CDR2 ANQGSEA. V gave up 5 bases and J gave up 2 bases, with 7 bases separating them. The CDR3 contains 13 residues. CDR3 bases: TGCAGCGTTTTCATAACTGGGGCCAACGTCCTGACTTTC. This translates into CSVFITGANVLTF.

The chain uses TRBV28 and TRBJ2-1, with 8 bases lining up with TRBD2. The ends lost 1 base at V and 10 bases at J; junction bases unmatched: 3. This CDR3 has 13 residues. The germline V gene has CDR1 MDHEN and CDR2 SYDVKM. The CDR3 bases are TGTGCCAGCAGTTTATCGGGGGGGGGCGAGCAGTTCTTC. Protein sequence: CASSLSGGGEQFF.

The chain combines TRBV28 with TRBJ2-1; 7 positions agree with TRBD2. Germline V gene sequence: CDR1 MDHEN, CDR2 SYDVKM. The CDR3 runs to 14 residues. Germline trimming cut 8 bases from V and 0 bases from J; bases unmatched to any gene: 4. CDR3 residues: CASVGGSSYNEQFF. In DNA form, the CDR3 reads TGTGCCAGCGTGGGGGGGAGCTCCTACAATGAGCAGTTCTTC.

The gene calls are TRBV23-1 and TRBJ2-5; D possibly matches TRBD1 or TRBD2 (6 bases each). TRBV23-1 has ORF status, its function being uncertain. V was trimmed by 5 bases and J by 4 bases, leaving 14 bases between them. The CDR3 is made up of 14 amino acids. CDR3 nucleotides: TGCGCCAGCAGTAGGGGGGCTGGGGGAGAGACCCAGTACTTC. Residues: CASSRGAGGETQYF.

The V call is TRBV23-1, the J call TRBJ2-7; D gene uncertain. TRBV23-1 belongs to the ORF category, with a function that is uncertain. Trimming left V 0 bases short and J 4 bases short, with 10 bases between. The CDR3 contains 14 residues. In nucleotides, the CDR3 is TGCGCCAGCAGTCAATCAGGACGGCGGTACGAGCAGTACTTC. It specifies CASSQSGRRYEQYF.